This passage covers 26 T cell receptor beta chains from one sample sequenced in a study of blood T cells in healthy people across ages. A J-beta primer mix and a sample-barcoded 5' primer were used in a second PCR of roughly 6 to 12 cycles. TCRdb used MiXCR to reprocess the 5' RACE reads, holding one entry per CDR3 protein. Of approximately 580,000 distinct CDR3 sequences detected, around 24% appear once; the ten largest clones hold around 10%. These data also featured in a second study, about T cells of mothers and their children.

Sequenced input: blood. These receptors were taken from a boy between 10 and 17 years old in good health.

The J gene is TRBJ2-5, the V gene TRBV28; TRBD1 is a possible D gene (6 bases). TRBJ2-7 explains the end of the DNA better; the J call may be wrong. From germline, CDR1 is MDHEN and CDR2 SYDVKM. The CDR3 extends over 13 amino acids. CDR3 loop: CATTGHHSYEQYF. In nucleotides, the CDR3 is TGTGCCACCACGGGACACCACTCCTACGAGCAGTACTTC.

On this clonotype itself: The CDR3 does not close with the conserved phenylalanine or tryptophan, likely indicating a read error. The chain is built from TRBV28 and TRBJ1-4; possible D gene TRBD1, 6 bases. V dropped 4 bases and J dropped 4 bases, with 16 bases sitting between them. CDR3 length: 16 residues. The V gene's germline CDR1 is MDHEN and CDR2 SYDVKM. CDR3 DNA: TGTGCCAGCAGTTCGGTCGACAGGCTTAATAATGAAAAACTGTTTTCT. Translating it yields CASSSVDRLNNEKLFS.

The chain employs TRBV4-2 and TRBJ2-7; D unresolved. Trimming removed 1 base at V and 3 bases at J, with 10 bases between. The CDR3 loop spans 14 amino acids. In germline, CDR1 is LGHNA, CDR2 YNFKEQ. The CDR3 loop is CASSQGAHNYEQYF. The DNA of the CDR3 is TGTGCCAGCAGCCAAGGGGCCCACAACTACGAGCAGTACTTC.

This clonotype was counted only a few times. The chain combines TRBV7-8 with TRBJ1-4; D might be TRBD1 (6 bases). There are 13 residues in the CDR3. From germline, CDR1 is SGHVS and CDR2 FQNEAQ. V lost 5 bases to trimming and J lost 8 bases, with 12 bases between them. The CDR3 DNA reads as TGTGCCAGCAGCCCCGGGGGGCGCGAAAAACTGTTTTTT. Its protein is CASSPGGREKLFF.

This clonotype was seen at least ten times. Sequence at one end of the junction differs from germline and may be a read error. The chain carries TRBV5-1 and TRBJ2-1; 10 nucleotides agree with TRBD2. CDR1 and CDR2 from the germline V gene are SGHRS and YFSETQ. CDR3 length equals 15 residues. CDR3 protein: CASRAGGSSYNEQFF. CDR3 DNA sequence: TGTGCCAGCAGAGCGGGGGGGTCCTCCTACAATGAGCAGTTCTTC.

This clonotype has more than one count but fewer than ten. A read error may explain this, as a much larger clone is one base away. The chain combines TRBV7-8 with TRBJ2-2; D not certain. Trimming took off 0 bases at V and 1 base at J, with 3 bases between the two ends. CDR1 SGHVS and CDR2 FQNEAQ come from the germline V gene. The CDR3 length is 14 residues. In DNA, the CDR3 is TGTGCCAGCAGCTTAGCCGAGAACACCGGGGAGCTGTTTTTT. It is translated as CASSLAENTGELFF.

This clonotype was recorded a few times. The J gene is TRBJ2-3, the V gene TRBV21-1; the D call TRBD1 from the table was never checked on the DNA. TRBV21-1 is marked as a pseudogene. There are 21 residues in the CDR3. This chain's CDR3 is CASSKALRDSNLCHSTDTQYF. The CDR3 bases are TGTGCCAGCAGCAAAGCGCTGAGGGACAGCAACCTGTGCCATAGCACAGATACGCAGTATTTT.

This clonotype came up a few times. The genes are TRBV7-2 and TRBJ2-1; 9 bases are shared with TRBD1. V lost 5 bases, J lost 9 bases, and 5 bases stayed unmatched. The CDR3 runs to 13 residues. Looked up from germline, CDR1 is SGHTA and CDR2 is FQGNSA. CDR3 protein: CASSQQGAGEQFF. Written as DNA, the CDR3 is TGTGCCAGCAGCCAACAGGGGGCGGGTGAGCAGTTCTTC.

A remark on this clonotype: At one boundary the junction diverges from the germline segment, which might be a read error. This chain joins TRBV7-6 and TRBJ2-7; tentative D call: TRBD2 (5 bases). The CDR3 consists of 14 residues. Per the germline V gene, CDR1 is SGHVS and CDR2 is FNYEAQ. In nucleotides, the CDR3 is TGTGCCAGCAGCCTACTAGGTCTAGACGACGAGAAGTACTTC. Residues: CASSLLGLDDEKYF.

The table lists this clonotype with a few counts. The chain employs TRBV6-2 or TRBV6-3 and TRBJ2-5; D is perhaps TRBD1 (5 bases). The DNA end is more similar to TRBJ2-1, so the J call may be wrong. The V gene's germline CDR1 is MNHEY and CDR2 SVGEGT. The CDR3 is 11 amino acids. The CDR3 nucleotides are TGTGCCAGCAGTGAGAACAGGATGCAGTTCTTC. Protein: CASSENRMQFF.

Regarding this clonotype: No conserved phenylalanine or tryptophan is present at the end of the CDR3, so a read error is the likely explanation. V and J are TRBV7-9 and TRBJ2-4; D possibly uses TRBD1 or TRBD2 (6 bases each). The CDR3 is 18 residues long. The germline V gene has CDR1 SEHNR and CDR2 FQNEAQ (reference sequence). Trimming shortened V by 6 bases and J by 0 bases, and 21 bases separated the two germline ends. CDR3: CASSLREGGLLAKNIQYS. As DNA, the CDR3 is TGTGCCAGCAGTCTGAGAGAAGGGGGGCTTCTAGCCAAAAACATTCAGTACTCC.

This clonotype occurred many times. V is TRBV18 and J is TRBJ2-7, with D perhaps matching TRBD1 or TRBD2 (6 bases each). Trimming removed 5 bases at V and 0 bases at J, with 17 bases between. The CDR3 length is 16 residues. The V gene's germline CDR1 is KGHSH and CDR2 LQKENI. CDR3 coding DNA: TGTGCCAGCTCAACAACCCCGGGGGCGAGCTCCTACGAGCAGTACTTC. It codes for CASSTTPGASSYEQYF.

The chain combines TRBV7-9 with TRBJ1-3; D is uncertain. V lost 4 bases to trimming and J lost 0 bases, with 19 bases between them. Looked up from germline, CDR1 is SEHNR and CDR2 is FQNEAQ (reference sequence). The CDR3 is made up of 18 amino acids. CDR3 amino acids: CASSSLWRTLLSGNTIYF. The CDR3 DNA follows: TGTGCCAGCAGCTCGCTTTGGCGAACTCTCCTCTCTGGAAACACCATATATTTT.

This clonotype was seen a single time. This chain's CDR3 is CASSEGGQGWEKLFF. DNA of the CDR3: TGTGCCAGCAGTGAAGGGGGACAGGGGTGGGAAAAACTGTTTTTT. This chain connects TRBV6-1 to TRBJ1-4; 10 nucleotides agree with TRBD1. This CDR3 spans 15 amino acids. J lost 8 bases, V lost 1 base, and 4 bases had no gene match. The germline V gene encodes CDR1 MNHNS and CDR2 SASEGT.

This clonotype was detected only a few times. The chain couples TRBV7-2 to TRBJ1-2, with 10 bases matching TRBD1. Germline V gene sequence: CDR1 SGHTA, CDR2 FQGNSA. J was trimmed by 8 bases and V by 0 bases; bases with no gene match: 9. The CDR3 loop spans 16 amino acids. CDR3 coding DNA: TGTGCCAGCAGCTTAGCTCGAACGGACAGGGGGAACGGCTACACCTTC. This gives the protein CASSLARTDRGNGYTF.

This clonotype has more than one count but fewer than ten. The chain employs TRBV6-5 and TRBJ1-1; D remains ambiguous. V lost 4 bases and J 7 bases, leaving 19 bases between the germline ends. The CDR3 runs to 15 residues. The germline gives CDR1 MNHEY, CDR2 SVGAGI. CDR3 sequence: CASSLLGAGEDEAFF. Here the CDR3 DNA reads TGTGCCAGCAGTTTACTCGGAGCCGGGGAGGATGAAGCTTTCTTT.

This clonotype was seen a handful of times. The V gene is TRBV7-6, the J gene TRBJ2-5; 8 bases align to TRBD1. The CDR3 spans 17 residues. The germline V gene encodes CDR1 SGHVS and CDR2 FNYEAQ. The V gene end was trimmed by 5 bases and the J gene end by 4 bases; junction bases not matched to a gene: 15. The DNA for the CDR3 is TGTGCCAGCAGCCCGACCCTCGCGCAGGGGGCCGGAGAGACCCAGTACTTC. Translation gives CASSPTLAQGAGETQYF.

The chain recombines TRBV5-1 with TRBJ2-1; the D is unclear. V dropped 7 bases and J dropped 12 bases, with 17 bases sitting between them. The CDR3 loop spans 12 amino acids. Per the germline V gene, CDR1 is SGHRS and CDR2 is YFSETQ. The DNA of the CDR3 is TGCGCCAGCGCCCTTGATGTAGGTGGGCAGTTCTTC. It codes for CASALDVGGQFF.

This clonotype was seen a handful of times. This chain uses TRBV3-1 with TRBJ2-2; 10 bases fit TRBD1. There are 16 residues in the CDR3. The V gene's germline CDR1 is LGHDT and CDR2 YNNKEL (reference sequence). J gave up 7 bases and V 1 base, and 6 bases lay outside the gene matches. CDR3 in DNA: TGTGCCAGCAGCCAAGCGGGGACAGGGGAGCTCGGGGAGCTGTTTTTT. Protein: CASSQAGTGELGELFF. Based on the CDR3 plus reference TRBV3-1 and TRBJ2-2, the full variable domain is DTAVSQTPKYLVTQMGNDKSIKCEQNLGHDTMYWYKQDSKKFLKIMFSYNNKELIINETVPNRFSPKSPDKAHLNLHINSLELGDSAVYFCASSQAGTGELGELFFGEGSRLTVL.

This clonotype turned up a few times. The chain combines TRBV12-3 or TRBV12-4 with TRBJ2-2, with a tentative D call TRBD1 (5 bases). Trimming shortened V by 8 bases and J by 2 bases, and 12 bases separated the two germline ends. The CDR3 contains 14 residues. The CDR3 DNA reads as TGTGCCAGCCAAAGGGGCGTTAACACCGGGGAGCTGTTTTTT. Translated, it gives CASQRGVNTGELFF.

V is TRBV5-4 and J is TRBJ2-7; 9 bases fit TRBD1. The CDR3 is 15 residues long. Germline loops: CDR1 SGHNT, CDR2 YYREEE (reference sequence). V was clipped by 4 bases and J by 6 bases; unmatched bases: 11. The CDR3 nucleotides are TGTGCCAGCAGCCTAACCGGGACAGGGTCGAGCGAGCAGTACTTC. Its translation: CASSLTGTGSSEQYF.

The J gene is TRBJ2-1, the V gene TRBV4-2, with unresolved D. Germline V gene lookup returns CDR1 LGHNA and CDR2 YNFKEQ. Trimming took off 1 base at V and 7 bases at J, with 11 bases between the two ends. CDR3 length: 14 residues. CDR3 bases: TGTGCCAGCAGCCAAGCTGTTGACGCAAATGAGCAGTTCTTC. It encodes CASSQAVDANEQFF.

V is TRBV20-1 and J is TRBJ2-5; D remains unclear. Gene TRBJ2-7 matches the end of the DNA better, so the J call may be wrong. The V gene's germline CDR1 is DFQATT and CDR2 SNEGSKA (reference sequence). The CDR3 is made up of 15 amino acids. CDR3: CSAPNTRAPSYEQYF. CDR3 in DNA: TGCAGTGCTCCAAACACCCGGGCCCCCAGCTACGAGCAGTACTTC.

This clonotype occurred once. This CDR3 is CASNSDSGPQPQHF. CDR3 DNA sequence: TGTGCCAGCAATTCGGACAGTGGTCCTCAGCCCCAGCATTTT. This chain connects TRBV12-3 or TRBV12-4 to TRBJ1-5; D possibly corresponds to TRBD1 (6 bases). The CDR3 contains 14 residues. V lost 7 bases, J lost 6 bases, and 16 bases lay in between.

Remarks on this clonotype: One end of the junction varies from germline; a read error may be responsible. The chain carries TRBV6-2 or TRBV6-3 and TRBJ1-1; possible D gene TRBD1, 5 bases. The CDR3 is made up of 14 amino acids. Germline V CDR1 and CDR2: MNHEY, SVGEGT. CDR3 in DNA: TGTGCCGGCAGTGCCTCGGGGGAGAACACTGAAGCTTTCTTT. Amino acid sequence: CAGSASGENTEAFF.

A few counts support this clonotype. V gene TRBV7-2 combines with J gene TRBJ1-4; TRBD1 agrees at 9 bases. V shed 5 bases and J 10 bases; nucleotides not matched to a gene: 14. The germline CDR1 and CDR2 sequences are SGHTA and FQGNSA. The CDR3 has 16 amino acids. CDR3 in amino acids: CASSASSGTGNGKLFF. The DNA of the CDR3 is TGTGCCAGCAGCGCCTCCTCCGGGACAGGGAACGGAAAACTGTTTTTT. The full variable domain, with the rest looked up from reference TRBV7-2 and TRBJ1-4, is GAGVSQSPSNKVTEKGKDVELRCDPISGHTALYWYRQSLGQGLEFLIYFQGNSAPDKSGLPSDRFSAERTGGSVSTLTIQRTQQEDSAVYLCASSASSGTGNGKLFFGSGTQLSVL.